Listed here are 10 T cell receptor beta chains from one sample, sequenced in a study of CD8 T cells in Susac syndrome. Random-hexamer reverse transcription was applied to about 0.45 to 1 ug RNA. TCRdb re-called the immunoSEQ multiplex PCR reads with MiXCR, one entry per CDR3 protein. The repertoire includes roughly 250,000 distinct CDR3 sequences, about 95% of them detected once, and 0.1% sits in the top ten. Sequenced sample: CD4+ T cells from PBMCs. These receptors all come from a human donor with Susac syndrome.

This clonotype was counted once. The chain recombines TRBV29-1 with TRBJ2-1; no firm D call. The V end lost 4 bases, the J end lost 2 bases, and 9 bases lay between the germline ends. The CDR3 is made up of 13 amino acids. CDR1 is SQVTM, CDR2 ANQGSEA, per germline. The CDR3 sequence is CSVVVYPYNEQFF. The CDR3 coding sequence is TGCAGCGTTGTTGTTTATCCCTACAATGAGCAGTTCTTC.

The gene calls are TRBV27 and TRBJ2-3, with D possibly matching TRBD2 (6 bases). This CDR3 contains 14 residues. The germline V gene encodes CDR1 MNHEY and CDR2 SMNVEV (reference sequence). Trimming stripped 5 bases from V and 3 bases from J, with 12 bases between. The CDR3 reads CASSREVKTDTQYF. In DNA form, the CDR3 reads TGTGCCAGCAGTAGGGAGGTTAAGACAGATACGCAGTATTTT.

The chain uses TRBV9 and TRBJ2-1, with D unresolved. CDR1 is SGDLS and CDR2 is YYNGEE in the germline V gene. The V end was cut by 5 bases, the J end by 0 bases, with 12 bases between. The CDR3 runs 15 residues. The CDR3 DNA reads as TGTGCCAGCAGTGCCGTAGACGGCTCCTACAATGAGCAGTTCTTC. It yields the protein CASSAVDGSYNEQFF.

CDR3 nucleotides: TGTGCCAGTAGAACCCCCGGGACAGGGGGCGTAGAGACCCAGTACTTC. It translates to CASRTPGTGGVETQYF. The V and J genes are TRBV19 and TRBJ2-5; 12 nucleotides align to TRBD1. Trimming took 6 bases from V and 4 from J; bases not matched to a gene: 9. The germline V gene has CDR1 LNHDA and CDR2 SQIVND (reference sequence). The CDR3 is 16 amino acids.

The genes are TRBV4-2 and TRBJ2-6, with 10 bases fitting TRBD2. V shed 1 base, J shed 2 bases, and the junction held 2 bases outside the gene matches. This CDR3 spans 17 amino acids. Germline lookup yields CDR1 LGHNA and CDR2 YNFKEQ. The CDR3 is CASSQGSGRAGANVLTF. CDR3 nucleotides: TGTGCCAGCAGCCAAGGAAGCGGGAGGGCTGGGGCCAACGTCCTGACTTTC.

Comment on this clonotype: The junction departs from the called germline gene at one end, perhaps through a read error. This chain joins TRBV4-1 and TRBJ2-1, with D unclear. CDR3 length: 13 amino acids. CDR1 is MGHRA, CDR2 YSYEKL, per germline. CDR3 protein: CASSQMGPPSTVF. CDR3 coding DNA: TGCGCCAGCAGCCAAATGGGCCCCCCTTCGACGGTCTTC.

The V gene is TRBV6-2 or TRBV6-3, the J gene TRBJ2-7; D is perhaps TRBD1 (6 bases). V was pared by 7 bases and J by 4 bases, with 14 bases between. Germline V gives CDR1 MNHEY, CDR2 SVGEGT. The CDR3 spans 13 residues. CDR3 DNA: TGTGCCAGCAATAGGGGGACCTCATACGAGCAGTACTTC. It is translated as CASNRGTSYEQYF.

This chain links TRBV3-1 with TRBJ2-7, with TRBD2 matching 8 bases. The ends lost 1 base at V and 3 bases at J; junction bases unmatched: 5. The CDR3 extends over 15 amino acids. Germline V CDR1 and CDR2: LGHDT, YNNKEL (reference sequence). The CDR3 sequence is CASSQGPAGDYEQYF. The DNA of the CDR3 is TGTGCCAGCAGCCAAGGCCCAGCGGGAGACTACGAGCAGTACTTC.

V gene TRBV30 combines with J gene TRBJ2-1, with TRBD1 identical over 7 bases. V lost 3 bases to trimming and J lost 5 bases; unmatched junction nucleotides: 13. The CDR3 contains 16 residues. Germline lookup yields CDR1 GTSNPN and CDR2 SVGIG (reference sequence). The CDR3 coding sequence is TGTGCCTGGAGCCTCCAGGGGACAGAAATACACAATGAGCAGTTCTTC. Residues: CAWSLQGTEIHNEQFF.

The V call is TRBV6-2 or TRBV6-3, the J call TRBJ1-5; TRBD1 matches at 7 bases. There are 15 residues in the CDR3. Germline CDR1 MNHEY, CDR2 SVGEGT. V gave up 6 bases and J gave up 6 bases; unmatched junction bases: 11. The CDR3 loop reads CASRKTGKGGQPQHF. The DNA for the CDR3 is TGTGCCAGCAGGAAGACAGGGAAGGGTGGTCAGCCCCAGCATTTT.